This T cell receptor beta chain is from a study of blood T cell repertoires in COVID-19. This clone has only a few counts. Only in-frame clones appear in the TCRdb table, and some are missing; sequencing was by immunoSEQ multiplex PCR. Of about 30,000 clones listed, roughly 86% are singletons. Per the germline V gene, CDR1 is MNHNY and CDR2 is SVGAGI (reference sequence). CDR3 length: 15 residues. Trimming removed 2 bases from V and 7 bases from J; junction bases left unmatched: 2. The TCR sequence derives from a man between 70 and 80 years old with acute or convalescent COVID-19. Specimen: peripheral blood. This sequence joins TRBV6-6 and TRBJ2-1; 13 nucleotides match TRBD2. In nucleotides, the CDR3 is TGTGCCAGCAGTTACCCGACTAGCGGGGGGAATGAGCAGTTCTTC. This gives the protein CASSYPTSGGNEQFF.